This T cell receptor (beta chain) is from a study of T cell responses to AZD1222 COVID-19 vaccine (dated by TCRdb to about 2021). In terms of the full investigation: AZD1222 recipients with second doses at about 4 weeks or about 12 weeks were pooled, because spike-specific TCR depth and breadth did not differ between schedules. A total of about 230 trial participants underwent TCR sequencing, of whom around 200 received two doses of AZD1222 and 26 received two doses of the MenACWY control vaccine. Trial participants were enrolled into age subgroups of 18-55, 56-69 and 70-plus years, which contained around 140, 26 and 57 TCR-sequenced participants, respectively. General study outcomes and caveats: In the small 56-69-year group, the increase in depth fell short of significance, most likely because of low power. Participants were mostly white British and included more females than males, and it was suggested by the authors that clonal diversity may have been underestimated. Conclusions about previously exposed vaccinees were limited because only six AZD1222 recipients were SARS-CoV-2 seropositive at baseline. The whole spike protein was spanned by vaccine-associated CD4 TCRs, and dominant responses were seen in regions 160-218 and 743-854. Because no day 14 peak-response samples were available, repertoires were characterized only after the peak T cell response. Reportedly, close to half of the unique spike-specific TCRs recognized epitopes lying outside the regions that are mutated in the B.1.351 and B.1.1.7 variants. A significant rise in spike-specific TCR breadth and depth was observed after two AZD1222 doses relative to day 0 and relative to MenACWY recipients.

The CDR3 regions of human TCRbeta chains were subjected to immunosequencing. Regarding the original processing steps: TCRs in the repertoires were compared against a reference library of SARS-CoV-2-specific TCRs that had been generated with the MIRA antigen-specificity platform. Breadth was defined as the fraction of unique TCRs that were SARS-CoV-2-associated, and depth was defined as the fraction of total T cells that were SARS-CoV-2-associated. Each spike-specific TCR was assigned to its reactive spike region and to a CD4 or CD8 class using the MIRA data. Log10-transformed breadth and depth values were compared by one-way ANOVA with Sidak's multiple comparisons tests. What TCRdb holds here is the immuneACCESS table cut down to in-frame rearrangements. Part of the clones is not present; checked against another copy, under half of the missing clones reflect an unresolved V gene, and the others are unexplained. V and J calls plus clone size are reproduced from that table; the DNA served to infer D and trimming. In all, the sample holds 110,000 to 150,000 clones, and around 90% of those were seen once. The ten largest clones add up to approximately 1.5% of the sample.

Taken from the germline V gene, the CDR1 and CDR2 loops are SGDLS and YYNGEE. The CDR3 has 15 amino acids, counting the end cysteine and phenylalanine. The kept DNA is CDR3 alone, 45 bases in frame from the first base. V is cut by 2 bases and J by 4 bases, and the space between the germline ends is 13 bases. This sample's time point label indicates: baseline before first vaccination. The vaccinee samples were drawn from two UK trials, COV001 and COV002, one of which was a single-blind randomized controlled phase 2/3 trial testing AZD1222 (ChAdOx1 nCoV-19) in healthy adults. For TCRbeta chain sequencing, PBMC samples were collected from trial participants at day 0 and at day 28 after the second dose. A word on this clone: It has no known antigen specificity. No much larger clone exists at a distance of one base, and base qualities are not known.

This TCR came from an adult in good health. Sequenced here: peripheral blood, sampled on day 0 of AZD1222 vaccination. The sequence links TRBV9 to TRBJ2-1; the D gene could be TRBD1 or TRBD2, each one agreeing over 6 bases. The CDR3 loop reads CASSVGGSAYNEQFF. DNA sequence: TGTGCCAGCAGCGTCGGGGGCTCGGCTTACAATGAGCAGTTCTTC.